The 8 T cell receptor beta chains below come from one sample, sequenced in a study of cytomegalovirus exposure and HLA in healthy donors. This PCR relied on a set of 60 Vbeta primers and 13 Jbeta primers. The protocol was immunoSEQ multiplex PCR, while the TCRdb copy is restricted to in-frame clones and leaves out a portion. There are fewer than 200,000 clones in the sample; around 83% occur only once, and more than 2% lies in the top ten. The specimen was PBMCs. Receptor source: a man between 18 and 29 years old in good health and CMV-seropositive.

The V gene is TRBV13, the J gene TRBJ2-1, with D unresolved. There are 14 residues in the CDR3. Germline loops: CDR1 PRHDT, CDR2 FYEKMQ (reference sequence). V lost 5 bases and J lost 4, with 12 bases in between. CDR3 sequence (DNA): TGTGCCAGCAGCCCAAAAATTAGATACAATGAGCAGTTCTTC. Translating it yields CASSPKIRYNEQFF.

This clone was detected only a few times. The chain uses TRBV4-1 and TRBJ1-1, with D perhaps TRBD1 (5 bases). The CDR3 runs to 18 residues. Deletions cut 4 bases from V and 0 bases from J, with 21 bases between. CDR1 is MGHRA and CDR2 is YSYEKL in the germline V gene. CDR3 amino acids: CASSRFTAKGMMNTEAFF. In nucleotides, the CDR3 is TGCGCCAGCAGCCGCTTTACGGCCAAGGGGATGATGAACACTGAAGCTTTCTTT.

The V and J genes are TRBV6-5 and TRBJ1-2; no firm D call. This CDR3 region has 13 residues. V was clipped by 4 bases and J by 1 base, with 7 bases between them. Germline V gene data show CDR1 as MNHEY and CDR2 as SVGAGI. CDR3 coding DNA: TGTGCCAGCAGTTTACAAAATAACTATGGCTACACCTTC. It is translated as CASSLQNNYGYTF.

The CDR3 reads CASRDLRGREDTEAFF. The CDR3 DNA is TGTGCCAGCAGGGATTTGAGGGGCAGGGAGGACACTGAAGCTTTCTTT. This sequence joins TRBV21-1 and TRBJ1-1. TRBV21-1 constitutes a pseudogene. The CDR3 extends over 16 amino acids.

V and J are TRBV28 and TRBJ2-1; tentative D call: TRBD2 (6 bases). Trimming stripped 6 bases from V and 5 bases from J, with 11 bases between. The CDR3 has 13 amino acids. Germline assignment: CDR1 MDHEN and CDR2 SYDVKM. The CDR3 is CASSPGTHNEQFF. CDR3 coding DNA: TGTGCCAGCAGCCCCGGGACTCACAATGAGCAGTTCTTC.

The chain links TRBV7-2 to TRBJ2-2; possibly TRBD1 for D (5 bases). V gave up 6 bases and J gave up 2 bases, with 7 bases separating them. Germline CDR1 SGHTA, CDR2 FQGNSA. The CDR3 length is 13 residues. The CDR3 region has the DNA TGTGCCAGCAGTGGACAAAACACCGGGGAGCTGTTTTTT. Translation: CASSGQNTGELFF.

The chain carries TRBV4-1 and TRBJ1-2; D ambiguous. The CDR3 runs to 16 residues. The germline V gene encodes CDR1 MGHRA and CDR2 YSYEKL. Trimming left V 0 bases short and J 5 bases short, with 16 bases between. In DNA, the CDR3 is TGCGCCAGCAGCCAAGATCTAGGCTCTGACCCTTATGGCTACACCTTC. Protein product: CASSQDLGSDPYGYTF.

V is TRBV10-3 and J is TRBJ1-5; a weak D match, TRBD1 (6 bases). The ends were cut back, 5 bases at V and 2 bases at J, with 13 bases in the middle. The CDR3 is 15 residues long. Germline assignment: CDR1 ENHRY and CDR2 SYGVKD. CDR3: CAISMDSLGNQPQHF. The CDR3 nucleotides are TGTGCCATCAGTATGGACAGCTTGGGCAATCAGCCCCAGCATTTT.